This T cell receptor (beta chain) was sequenced for a study of blood T cell repertoires in COVID-19. Background on the study: Sources were T cells, B-cell-depleted T cells, or PBMCs; the material itself was cDNA or gDNA.

Data came from immunoSEQ multiplex PCR; TCRdb stores just in-frame clones and leaves some out. The top ten hold 25% of the sample, which has more than 95,000 clones, 80% seen once. This receptor was identified in a human donor in a cohort sampled during active COVID-19. Sequencing input: peripheral blood.

CDR3 sequence: CASSPPSGLNTGELFF. The CDR3 coding sequence is TGTGCCAGCTCACCGCCTAGCGGACTGAACACCGGGGAGCTGTTTTTT. The chain recombines TRBV18 with TRBJ2-2; TRBD2 aligns across 7 bases. Germline assignment: CDR1 KGHSH and CDR2 LQKENI. The CDR3 contains 16 residues. J gave up 1 base and V 3 bases, and 5 bases lay outside the gene matches.